The T cell receptor (beta chain) described here comes from a study of CD8+CD57+ T cells in acquired aplastic anemia. On the study more broadly: DNA per sorted CD4+ or CD8+ sample ranged about 0.19 to 30 ug, averaging approximately 3.1 ug.

CDR3 and TCR beta VDJ profiling relied on genomic DNA as the template. MiXCR was run by TCRdb on the reads, yielding one entry per CDR3 protein. The table lists some 170,000 distinct CDR3 sequences, approximately 40% of them singletons. The CDR3 length is 16 residues. Germline V lookup: CDR1 KGHDR, CDR2 SFDVKD. V shed 3 bases, J shed 1 base, and the junction held 3 bases outside the gene matches. This chain links TRBV24-1 with TRBJ2-3, with 10 positions matching TRBD2. This clonotype was obtained from a human donor in good health. Sequenced input: sorted CD4+, CD8+, or CD8+CD57+ T cells (not recorded which) from PBMCs. The chain's CDR3 is CATSDNLAGGTDTQYF. CDR3 DNA: TGTGCCACCAGTGATAATCTAGCGGGGGGCACAGATACGCAGTATTTT.